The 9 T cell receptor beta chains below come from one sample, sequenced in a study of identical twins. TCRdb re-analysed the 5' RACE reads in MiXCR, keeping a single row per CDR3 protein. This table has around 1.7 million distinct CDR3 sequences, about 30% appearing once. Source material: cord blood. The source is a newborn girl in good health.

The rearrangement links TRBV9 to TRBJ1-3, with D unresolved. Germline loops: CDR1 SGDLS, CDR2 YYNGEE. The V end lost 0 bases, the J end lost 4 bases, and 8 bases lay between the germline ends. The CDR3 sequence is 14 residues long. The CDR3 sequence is CASSVEGWGNTIYF. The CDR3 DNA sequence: TGTGCCAGCAGCGTAGAAGGATGGGGAAACACCATATATTTT.

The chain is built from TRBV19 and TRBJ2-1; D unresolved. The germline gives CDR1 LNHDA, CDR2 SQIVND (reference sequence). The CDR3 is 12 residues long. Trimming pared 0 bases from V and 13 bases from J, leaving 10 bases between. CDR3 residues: CASSIDKGHQFF. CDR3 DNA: TGTGCCAGTAGTATAGACAAGGGTCACCAGTTCTTC.

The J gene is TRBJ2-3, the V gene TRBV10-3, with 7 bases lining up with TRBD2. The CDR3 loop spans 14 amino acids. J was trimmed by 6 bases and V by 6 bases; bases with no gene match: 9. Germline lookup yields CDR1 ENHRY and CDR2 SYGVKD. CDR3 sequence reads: CAISSAGDRDTQYF. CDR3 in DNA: TGTGCCATCAGCTCCGCGGGAGACCGGGATACGCAGTATTTT.

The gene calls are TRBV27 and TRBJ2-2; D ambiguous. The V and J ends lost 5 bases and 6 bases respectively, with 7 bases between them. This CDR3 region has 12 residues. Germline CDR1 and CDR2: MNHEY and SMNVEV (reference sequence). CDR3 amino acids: CASSQRPGELFF. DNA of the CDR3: TGTGCCAGCAGTCAACGTCCCGGGGAGCTGTTTTTT.

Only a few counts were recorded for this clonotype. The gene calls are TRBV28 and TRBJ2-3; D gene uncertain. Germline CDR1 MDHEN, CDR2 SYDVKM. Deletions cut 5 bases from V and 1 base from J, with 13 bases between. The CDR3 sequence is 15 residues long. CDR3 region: CASSPSMDRTDTQYF. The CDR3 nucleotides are TGTGCCAGCAGTCCCTCGATGGATCGCACAGATACGCAGTATTTT.

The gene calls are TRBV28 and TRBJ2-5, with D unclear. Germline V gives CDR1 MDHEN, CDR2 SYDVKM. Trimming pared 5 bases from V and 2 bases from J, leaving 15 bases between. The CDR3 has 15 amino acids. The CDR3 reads CASSPLGFGQETQYF. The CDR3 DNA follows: TGTGCCAGCAGTCCTCTCGGCTTTGGGCAAGAGACCCAGTACTTC.

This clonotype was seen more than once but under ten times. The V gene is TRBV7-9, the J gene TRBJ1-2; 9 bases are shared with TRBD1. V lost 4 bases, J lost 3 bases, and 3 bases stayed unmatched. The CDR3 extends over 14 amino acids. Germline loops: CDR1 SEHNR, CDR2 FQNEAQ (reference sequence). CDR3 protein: CASSWTGADYGYTF. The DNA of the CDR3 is TGTGCCAGCAGCTGGACAGGGGCTGACTATGGCTACACCTTC.

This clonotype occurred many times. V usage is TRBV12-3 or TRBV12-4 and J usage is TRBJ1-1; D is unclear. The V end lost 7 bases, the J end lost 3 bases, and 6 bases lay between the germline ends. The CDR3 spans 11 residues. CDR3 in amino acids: CASTPYTEAFF. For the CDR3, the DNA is TGTGCCAGCACTCCTTACACTGAAGCTTTCTTT.

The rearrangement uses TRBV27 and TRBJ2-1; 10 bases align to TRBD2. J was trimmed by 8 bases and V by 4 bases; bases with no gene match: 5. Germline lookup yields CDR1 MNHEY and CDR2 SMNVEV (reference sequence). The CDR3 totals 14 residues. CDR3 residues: CASSWASGRYEQFF. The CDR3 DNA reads TGTGCCAGCAGTTGGGCTAGCGGGAGATATGAGCAGTTCTTC.